This paragraph reports one T cell receptor (beta chain). As processed by the authors: Reference gene primers were amplified, and this amplification served to estimate nucleated cell counts. Profiled with immunoSEQ multiplex PCR; TCRdb holds only in-frame clones, not every one. The DNA gave D and trimming, while V, J and clone size come from that table. This table holds 190,000 or so clones, around 87% found once. The sample originates from a study of blood T cell repertoires in COVID-19. As for the study in general: Researchers got acute and convalescent COVID-19 samples from the United States, Italy and Spain. PBMCs, B-cell-depleted T cells, or T cells provided the cDNA or gDNA that made up the material.

The V end was cut by 2 bases, the J end by 6 bases, with 13 bases between. Germline CDR1 and CDR2: LGHDT and YNNKEL (reference sequence). The CDR3 length is 14 residues. The chain employs TRBV3-1 (or the pseudogene TRBV3-2) and TRBJ1-2; D is unresolved. Sequencing was performed on peripheral blood. The clonotype originates from a woman younger than 30 who had recovered from COVID-19. The CDR3 region is CASSQQTGFDGYTF. CDR3 DNA: TGTGCCAGCAGCCAACAGACGGGATTTGATGGCTACACCTTC.